The clone carrying this T cell receptor beta chain was seen only a few times. The antigen is undetermined. TCRdb's table, derived via immunoSEQ multiplex PCR, lists solely in-frame clones and lacks some. The data show about 120,000 clones, roughly 90% seen once. This sample was included in a study of T cell responses to AZD1222 COVID-19 vaccine. Trimming pared 6 bases from V and 2 bases from J, leaving 11 bases between. Germline lookup yields CDR1 ENHRY and CDR2 SYGVKD. CDR3 length: 14 amino acids. Notes on the study in general: It should be noted that donors were predominantly white British and more often female, and clonal diversity was possibly underestimated. After the peak T cell response, and only then, were repertoires sampled. Recipients of two AZD1222 doses showed rising Spike-specific TCR breadth and depth.

This chain links TRBV10-3 with TRBJ1-5, with D perhaps TRBD1 (6 bases). This receptor was identified in an adult in good health. Source: peripheral blood, taken on day 0 of AZD1222 vaccination. The CDR3 loop reads CAIRAEGGNQPQHF. The CDR3 bases are TGTGCCATCAGGGCAGAGGGGGGCAATCAGCCCCAGCATTTT.